These T cell receptor beta chains were read from a single sample in a study of regulatory T cells in long-lasting Graves disease. TCRdb used MiXCR to reprocess the multiplex PCR reads, holding one entry per CDR3 protein. Of almost 350,000 distinct CDR3 sequences listed, around a fifth are singletons. The starting material was peripheral blood mononuclear cells (PBMCs), obtained when the disease was refractory, from a patient treated with antithyroid drugs. These receptors were taken from a female donor with Graves disease. Each CDR3 is given with its conserved first and last residue. Fields, in order: CDR3 protein, CDR3 DNA, V gene, J gene, D gene, clone size. A D gene is named only where the DNA matches it firmly. The size entry is marked missing in some rows and otherwise reads once, few, many or a size class.

CDR3: CASSVGGPKFF
DNA: TGTGCCAGCAGTGTAGGCGGACCCAAGTTCTTC
V: TRBV2
J: TRBJ2-5
D: NA
size: NA

CDR3: CSVRTSAGGYEQYF
DNA: TGCAGCGTCCGTACTAGCGCGGGAGGCTACGAGCAGTACTTC
V: TRBV29-1
J: TRBJ2-7
D: TRBD2
size: few

CDR3: CASTKDRGRTEAFF
DNA: TGTGCCAGCACCAAAGACAGGGGGAGAACTGAAGCTTTCTTT
V: TRBV11-1
J: TRBJ1-1
D: TRBD1
size: many

CDR3: CASSHERTEAFF
DNA: TGTGCCAGCAGCCATGAGAGGACTGAAGCTTTCTTT
V: TRBV3-1
J: TRBJ1-1
D: NA
size: many

CDR3: CATHGGREDQPQHF
DNA: TGTGCCACCCATGGGGGCAGGGAGGATCAGCCCCAGCATTTT
V: TRBV10-3
J: TRBJ1-5
D: NA
size: many

CDR3: CASSLSGQGNYGYTF
DNA: TGTGCCAGCAGCTTATCGGGACAGGGGAACTATGGCTACACCTTC
V: TRBV7-2
J: TRBJ1-2
D: TRBD1
size: many

CDR3: CASSESGGYSNSYNEQFF
DNA: TGTGCCAGCAGTGAGTCTGGGGGGTACTCCAACTCCTACAATGAGCAGTTCTTC
V: TRBV6-1
J: TRBJ2-1
D: NA
size: once

CDR3: CSARESLIGGNQPQHF
DNA: TGCAGTGCTAGAGAATCTTTAATTGGGGGGAATCAGCCCCAGCATTTT
V: TRBV20-1
J: TRBJ1-5
D: NA
size: many

CDR3: CASSSEDHYEQYF
DNA: TGTGCCAGCAGTTCGGAGGACCACTACGAGCAGTACTTC
V: TRBV27
J: TRBJ2-7
D: NA
size: many

CDR3: CASSQGPGGAYEQYF
DNA: TGTGCCAGCAGCCAAGGACCGGGGGGGGCCTACGAGCAGTACTTC
V: TRBV5-5
J: TRBJ2-7
D: TRBD2
size: NA

CDR3: CASSQAMGYQPQHF
DNA: TGTGCCAGCAGTCAGGCTATGGGGTATCAGCCCCAGCATTTT
V: TRBV9
J: TRBJ1-5
D: NA
size: NA

CDR3: CASSPPGQGASGF
DNA: TGTGCCAGCTCACCACCGGGACAGGGTGCCTCGGGATTC
V: TRBV18
J: TRBJ1-2
D: TRBD1
size: many